This passage covers 5 T cell receptor beta chains from one sample sequenced in a study of T cell responses to AZD1222 COVID-19 vaccine. Libraries were prepared by immunoSEQ multiplex PCR; TCRdb keeps only in-frame clonotypes and omits some of them. The table includes about 180,000 clones, about 86% detected once. Sequencing was performed on peripheral blood, taken 28 days after the second AZD1222 dose. These receptors originate from an adult who received the AZD1222 COVID-19 vaccine.

The V and J genes are TRBV9 and TRBJ1-1; weak D call: TRBD1 (5 bases). Germline V gene sequence: CDR1 SGDLS, CDR2 YYNGEE. Trimming cost V 0 bases and J 8 bases, with 17 bases left between them. The CDR3 is 15 residues long. CDR3 protein: CASSVEAGQAPEAFF. The CDR3 DNA reads as TGTGCCAGCAGCGTAGAAGCAGGGCAGGCCCCCGAAGCTTTCTTT.

In this sample, this clone turned up a few times. The chain recombines TRBV5-1 with TRBJ2-2, with unresolved D. V was shortened by 4 bases and J by 4 bases, with 14 bases between the two germline ends. The CDR3 length is 15 residues. The germline V gene has CDR1 SGHRS and CDR2 YFSETQ. The CDR3 reads CASSLRSTTTGELFF. DNA of the CDR3: TGCGCCAGCAGCCTCAGGAGTACAACCACCGGGGAGCTGTTTTTT.

The chain couples TRBV3-1 (or the pseudogene TRBV3-2) to TRBJ2-7; TRBD1 agrees at 8 bases. The CDR3 sequence is 14 residues long. Germline assignment: CDR1 LGHDT and CDR2 YNNKEL (reference sequence). V trimming: 3 bases; J trimming: 7 bases; junction bases outside the gene matches: 8. The chain's CDR3 is CASSQIDRGGEQYF. The CDR3 DNA reads TGTGCCAGCAGCCAGATAGACAGGGGTGGGGAGCAGTACTTC.

The chain links TRBV9 to TRBJ2-1; D is perhaps TRBD2 (5 bases). This CDR3 comprises 14 residues. The ends were cut back, 4 bases at V and 9 bases at J, with 17 bases in the middle. CDR1 is SGDLS, CDR2 YYNGEE, per germline. CDR3: CASSPAPREGEQFF. The CDR3 DNA is TGTGCCAGCAGCCCCGCTCCCCGCGAGGGTGAGCAGTTCTTC.

The chain employs TRBV27 and TRBJ2-7; 8 bases fit TRBD1. The CDR3 length is 18 residues. V lost 0 bases and J lost 4; bases outside the gene matches: 14. Germline V lookup: CDR1 MNHEY, CDR2 SMNVEV (reference sequence). CDR3 DNA: TGTGCCAGCAGTTTATCGCCACCTATCGACAGGGGTGATTACGAGCAGTACTTC. It is translated as CASSLSPPIDRGDYEQYF.